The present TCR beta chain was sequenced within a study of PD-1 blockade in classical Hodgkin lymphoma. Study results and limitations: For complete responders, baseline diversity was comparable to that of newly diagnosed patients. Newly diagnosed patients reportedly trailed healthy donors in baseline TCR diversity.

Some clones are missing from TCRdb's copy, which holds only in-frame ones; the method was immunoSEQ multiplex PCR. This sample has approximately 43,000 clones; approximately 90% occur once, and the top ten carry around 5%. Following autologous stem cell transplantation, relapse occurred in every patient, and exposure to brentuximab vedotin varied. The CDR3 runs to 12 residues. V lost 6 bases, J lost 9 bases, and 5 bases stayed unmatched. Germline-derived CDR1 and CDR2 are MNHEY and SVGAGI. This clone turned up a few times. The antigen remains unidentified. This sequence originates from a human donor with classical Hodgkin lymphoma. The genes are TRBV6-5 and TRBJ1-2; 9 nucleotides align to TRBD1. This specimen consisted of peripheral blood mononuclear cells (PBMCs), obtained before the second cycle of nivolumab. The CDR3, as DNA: TGTGCCAGCAGCCCGGGACAGGGTCGCTACACCTTC. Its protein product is CASSPGQGRYTF.